Sequencing of this TCR beta chain was carried out in a study of cytomegalovirus exposure and HLA in healthy donors. PCR primers comprised 60 Vbeta and 13 Jbeta primers. TCRdb's copy holds only in-frame clones and misses some; the assay was immunoSEQ multiplex PCR. The sample holds some 120,000 clones, about 72% seen once. Germline lookup yields CDR1 MNHEY and CDR2 SMNVEV (reference sequence). This CDR3 spans 16 amino acids. V dropped 2 bases and J dropped 5; count of bases not matched to a gene: 8. In regard to this clone: What it recognizes is unknown.

Study-wide results and limits: Likely technical artifact: a cluster of highly shared sequence variants. TCR beta sequences reportedly predicted most subjects' HLA-A and HLA-B alleles accurately. Associated with cytomegalovirus, according to the listing, were around 170 TCR beta chains. TCR beta chains associated with HLA were, in a later analysis, more clonally expanded than equally common others.

The receptor was derived from a man aged 30-40 years in good health and CMV-seropositive. V and J are TRBV27 and TRBJ2-2; TRBD1 agrees at 7 bases. Sequenced input: PBMCs. The CDR3 reads CASSLRGQGVTGELFF. The CDR3 region has the DNA TGTGCCAGCAGTTTAAGGGGGCAGGGGGTGACCGGGGAGCTGTTTTTT.